This T cell receptor (beta chain) came from a study of T cell repertoires in cytomegalovirus infection. The overall study: CMV infection together with matching HLA type was indicated by public TCR beta signatures.

This CDR3 has 13 residues. V was pared by 6 bases and J by 8 bases, with 16 bases between. Per germline, CDR1 MNHEY and CDR2 SVGEGT. Concerning this clonotype: Its antigen is as yet unknown.

General study findings and limits: Ex vivo, HLA-C-restricted CMV-specific TCR beta clonotypes prevailed over the rest of the response.

Each CDR3 protein is one row after TCRdb ran MiXCR on the reads. The sample records about 490,000 distinct CDR3 sequences, around a quarter being singletons. The material sequenced was PBMCs. This receptor was taken from a human donor in good health (CMV status not recorded). Some clones in this sample may be carry-over from other donors' samples. The V and J genes are TRBV6-2 or TRBV6-3 and TRBJ1-2; D unclear. The CDR3: CASRNRMTWGYTF. In DNA, the CDR3 is TGTGCCAGCAGGAACCGAATGACCTGGGGCTACACCTTC.